Shown below are 19 T cell receptor beta chains from a single sample sequenced in a study of blood T cell repertoires in COVID-19. Only in-frame clones appear in the TCRdb table, and some are missing; sequencing was by immunoSEQ multiplex PCR. The sample lists approximately 150,000 clones; 80% to 85% were seen once. The sample comprised peripheral blood. The source of these receptors is a man aged 25-45 years with COVID-19, enrolled during active disease.

This clone was recorded only once. The CDR3 region has the DNA TGTGCCAGCAGCCGGTCAGAAGTGACATGGTACGAGCAGTACTTC. As protein: CASSRSEVTWYEQYF. V usage is TRBV3-1 (or the pseudogene TRBV3-2) and J usage is TRBJ2-7; D is unresolved. Trimming stripped 4 bases from V and 4 bases from J, with 17 bases between. The V gene's germline CDR1 is LGHDT and CDR2 YNNKEL (reference sequence). The length of the CDR3 is 15 residues.

The chain employs TRBV3-1 (or the pseudogene TRBV3-2) and TRBJ1-1; no firm D call. Germline-derived CDR1 and CDR2 are LGHDT and YNNKEL (reference sequence). The ends were cut back, 10 bases at V and 1 base at J, with 7 bases in the middle. The CDR3 sequence is 11 residues long. The CDR3 sequence is CATRGNTEAFF. As DNA, the CDR3 is TGTGCCACGAGAGGGAACACTGAAGCTTTCTTT.

V and J are TRBV20-1 and TRBJ2-3, with TRBD2 as a possible D gene (5 bases). This CDR3 region has 11 residues. Germline CDR1 and CDR2: DFQATT and SNEGSKA (reference sequence). V lost 6 bases to trimming and J lost 6 bases, with 10 bases between them. For the CDR3, the DNA is TGCAGTGCAACTACTAGGGATACGCAGTATTTT. Translated: CSATTRDTQYF.

This chain links TRBV7-3 with TRBJ2-4, with D possibly matching TRBD2 (6 bases). The CDR3 has 16 residues. V was cut by 1 base and J by 6 bases, with 16 bases left in between. Per the germline V gene, CDR1 is SGHTA and CDR2 is FQGTGA. CDR3 DNA: TGTGCCAGCAGCTTAAAGGGCGGGGTTGTTGGAAACATTCAGTACTTC. This codes for CASSLKGGVVGNIQYF.

The chain combines TRBV2 with TRBJ2-4; D uncertain. The CDR3 is 15 amino acids. CDR1 and CDR2 from the germline V gene are SNHLY and FYNNEI. Trimming pared 3 bases from V and 0 bases from J, leaving 9 bases between. For the CDR3, the DNA is TGTGCCAGCAGTGAGATCTCGGTAGCCAAAAACATTCAGTACTTC. Amino acids: CASSEISVAKNIQYF.

The chain combines TRBV6-5 with TRBJ1-2; tentative D call: TRBD1 (5 bases). The V end lost 6 bases, the J end lost 5 bases, and 19 bases lay between the germline ends. Germline CDR1 is MNHEY and CDR2 is SVGAGI. The CDR3 totals 15 residues. The CDR3 sequence is CASSTAGRGFYGYTF. The CDR3 DNA follows: TGTGCCAGCAGCACCGCGGGGCGGGGGTTTTATGGCTACACCTTC.

V and J are TRBV27 and TRBJ1-2, with D maybe TRBD1 (5 bases). Looked up from germline, CDR1 is MNHEY and CDR2 is SMNVEV (reference sequence). CDR3 length: 14 amino acids. The V gene lost 0 bases and the J gene lost 4 bases, with 9 bases spanning the gap. CDR3 sequence: CASSLSRGIYGYTF. The CDR3 DNA sequence: TGTGCCAGCAGTTTATCAAGGGGTATCTATGGCTACACCTTC.

This clone was observed a handful of times. V gene TRBV7-6 combines with J gene TRBJ2-1, with D maybe TRBD1 (5 bases). The germline V and J ends were trimmed by 5 bases and 6 bases, with 8 bases remaining between them. Germline assignment: CDR1 SGHVS and CDR2 FNYEAQ. The CDR3 extends over 12 amino acids. CDR3 coding DNA: TGTGCCAGCAGCGACAGCCCCAATGAGCAGTTCTTC. Amino acids: CASSDSPNEQFF.

The gene calls are TRBV24-1 and TRBJ2-7; 7 bases align to TRBD1. Germline lookup yields CDR1 KGHDR and CDR2 SFDVKD. CDR3 length equals 17 residues. Trimming cost V 4 bases and J 5 bases; bases outside gene matches: 16. CDR3 coding DNA: TGTGCCACCAGTGAATACCAACCCTCGACAGGGCGAGACGAGCAGTACTTC. Translated, it gives CATSEYQPSTGRDEQYF.

The CDR3, as DNA: TGTGCCAGCAGCTGGGGACTAGCGGGAGAAACAGATACGCAGTATTTT. It is translated as CASSWGLAGETDTQYF. The V call is TRBV9, the J call TRBJ2-3; TRBD2 agrees at 14 bases. With 4 bases clipped from V and 3 bases from J, the junction kept 4 bases outside the gene matches. This CDR3 comprises 16 residues. The germline CDR1 and CDR2 sequences are SGDLS and YYNGEE.

The chain has TRBV3-1 (or the pseudogene TRBV3-2) and TRBJ1-4; TRBD1 aligns across 9 bases. V shed 4 bases and J 7 bases; nucleotides not matched to a gene: 7. The CDR3 sequence is 15 residues long. Germline V gene data show CDR1 as LGHDT and CDR2 as YNNKEL (reference sequence). As DNA, the CDR3 is TGTGCCAGCAGCCGACCCGGGACAGGGTTTGAAAAACTGTTTTTT. Translation: CASSRPGTGFEKLFF.

The rearrangement uses TRBV2 and TRBJ2-5; D is unresolved. Trimming cost V 7 bases and J 1 base, with 10 bases left between them. The CDR3 has 13 amino acids. The germline V gene has CDR1 SNHLY and CDR2 FYNNEI. The CDR3 DNA sequence: TGTGCCAGCAAAGCACCTTTCCAAGAGACCCAGTACTTC. It translates to CASKAPFQETQYF.

V usage is TRBV6-4 and J usage is TRBJ2-2; tentative D call: TRBD2 (5 bases). V shed 3 bases and J shed 1 base, with 9 bases lying between them. Germline CDR1 and CDR2: MRHNA and SNTAGT. The CDR3 contains 15 residues. CDR3 nucleotides: TGTGCCAGCAGTGAAGATCGGGAGAACACCGGGGAGCTGTTTTTT. Translated, it gives CASSEDRENTGELFF.

The chain links TRBV10-3 to TRBJ1-1; D gene ambiguous. The CDR3 contains 12 residues. V was clipped by 3 bases and J by 5 bases, with 7 bases between them. The germline gives CDR1 ENHRY, CDR2 SYGVKD. The CDR3 loop reads CAISERRTEAFF. The CDR3 nucleotides read TGTGCCATCAGTGAAAGGAGGACTGAAGCTTTCTTT.

The V call is TRBV27, the J call TRBJ1-2; 9 nucleotides align to TRBD1. This CDR3 region has 13 residues. CDR1 and CDR2 from the germline V gene are MNHEY and SMNVEV (reference sequence). V shed 5 bases and J 4 bases; nucleotides not matched to a gene: 2. For the CDR3, the DNA is TGTGCCAGCAGTCCGGACAGGGGCTATGGCTACACCTTC. Encoded protein: CASSPDRGYGYTF.

The chain carries TRBV9 and TRBJ2-7; a weak D match, TRBD2 (5 bases). The V and J ends lost 0 bases and 2 bases respectively, with 12 bases between them. CDR1 SGDLS and CDR2 YYNGEE come from the germline V gene. The CDR3 contains 15 residues. The CDR3 DNA follows: TGTGCCAGCAGCGTAGACGGCACGGGGACCTACGAGCAGTACTTC. Protein sequence: CASSVDGTGTYEQYF.

The rearrangement joins TRBV7-3 to TRBJ2-5, with D possibly TRBD2 on 5 matching bases. Germline V CDR1 and CDR2: SGHTA, FQGTGA. This CDR3 contains 14 residues. Trimming pared 2 bases from V and 5 bases from J, leaving 12 bases between. CDR3 loop: CASSLEGLAETQYF. The CDR3 region has the DNA TGTGCCAGCAGCTTAGAGGGTCTGGCGGAGACCCAGTACTTC.

The rearrangement links TRBV18 to TRBJ2-5; D possibly corresponds to TRBD1 (5 bases). The CDR3 has 15 amino acids. Looked up from germline, CDR1 is KGHSH and CDR2 is LQKENI. Trimming left V 4 bases short and J 5 bases short, with 17 bases between. CDR3 in amino acids: CASSRSTQVLETQYF. As DNA, the CDR3 is TGTGCCAGCTCACGATCCACACAGGTGTTGGAGACCCAGTACTTC.

The rearrangement links TRBV5-4 to TRBJ2-7, with D hard to call. Germline-derived CDR1 and CDR2 are SGHNT and YYREEE (reference sequence). The ends were cut back, 0 bases at V and 2 bases at J, with 9 bases in the middle. The CDR3 runs to 14 residues. In nucleotides, the CDR3 is TGTGCCAGCAGCTTGGCCACATACCCCTACGAGCAGTACTTC. It is translated as CASSLATYPYEQYF.